This T cell receptor (beta chain) was captured by sequencing in a study of cytotoxic CD8 clonotypes in ibrutinib-treated CLL. Across the study: The patients, under 13 relapsed/refractory and roughly 15 treatment-naive, included about 18 who were IGHV unmutated. A mean of around 260,000 productive templates and 100,000 or so productive rearrangements was obtained per sample.

V was trimmed by 5 bases and J by 2 bases, leaving 10 bases between them. Germline assignment: CDR1 MDHEN and CDR2 SYDVKM. The CDR3 covers 13 residues. Study results and caveats: Public clonotypes (which were uncommon) either contracted or remained stable on treatment.

This clone has a handful of counts. What it binds is unknown. Other DNA sequences in the sample encode the same CDR3. The method was immunoSEQ multiplex PCR; TCRdb's version includes in-frame clones alone and lacks a portion of them. The data contain 200,000 to 250,000 clones, 70% of them singletons. The TCR comes from a human donor with chronic lymphocytic leukemia. Sequenced here: PBMCs, sampled after 24 months of ibrutinib treatment. The V call is TRBV28, the J call TRBJ2-7; no clear D. The CDR3 is CASSLGPTYEQYF. The CDR3 DNA is TGTGCCAGCAGTCTAGGACCTACCTACGAGCAGTACTTC.